This TCR beta chain stems from a study of blood T cell repertoires in COVID-19. Study as a whole: T cells, B-cell-depleted T cells, or PBMCs supplied cDNA or gDNA.

Per the original data handling: Amplifying reference gene primers gave estimates of nucleated cell counts. This table comes from immunoSEQ multiplex PCR, and its TCRdb copy is limited to in-frame clones, with some not included. D and trimming come from the DNA, and the V and J calls and clone size come from that table. The sample has more than 35,000 clones, 88% seen once. The V gene's germline CDR1 is SGHDT and CDR2 YYEEEE. CDR3 length equals 14 residues. V shed 4 bases, J shed 7 bases, and the junction held 10 bases outside the gene matches. J is TRBJ2-7 and V is TRBV5-6; TRBD1 agrees at 8 bases. The sequencing sample was made of peripheral blood. This receptor was identified in a human donor in a cohort sampled during active COVID-19. CDR3 in amino acids: CASSRQGLTREQYF. As DNA, the CDR3 is TGTGCCAGCAGCAGACAGGGGCTTACGAGGGAGCAGTACTTC.